The sequence of this T cell receptor (beta chain) was determined in a study of blood T cell repertoires in COVID-19. Study-wide context: The study drew acute and convalescent COVID-19 samples from the United States, Italy and Spain. Nucleic acid was either cDNA or gDNA, and it came from T cells, B-cell-depleted T cells, or PBMCs.

Authors' analysis steps: Estimates of nucleated cell counts were drawn from the amplification of reference gene primers. TCRdb's copy holds only in-frame clones and misses some; the assay was immunoSEQ multiplex PCR. Clone size and the V and J calls come from that table; the DNA yielded D and trimming. The sample lists 150,000 to 200,000 clones, roughly 80% occurring once. Germline CDR1 SGHAT, CDR2 FQNNGV. This CDR3 region has 15 residues. Trimming took off 1 base at V and 0 bases at J, with 10 bases between the two ends. Input material: peripheral blood. This chain connects TRBV11-2 to TRBJ2-7; TRBD1 might be the D (6 bases). The source is a woman aged 30 to 39 with acute or convalescent COVID-19. CDR3 in amino acids: CASSLGWDNSYEQYF. The CDR3 coding sequence is TGTGCCAGCAGCTTAGGTTGGGACAACTCCTACGAGCAGTACTTC.